This section outlines one T cell receptor beta chain sequence together with its context. In the study's own analysis: Reference gene primer amplification gave estimated nucleated cell counts. TCRdb's copy holds only in-frame clones and misses some; the assay was immunoSEQ multiplex PCR. D and trimming come from the DNA, and the V and J calls and clone size come from that table. The data hold fewer than 45,000 clones, with 80% observed a single time. The germline CDR1 and CDR2 sequences are SGHVS and FNYEAQ. The CDR3 is made up of 16 amino acids. V was trimmed by 2 bases and J by 5 bases, leaving 15 bases between them. This sample is part of a study of blood T cell repertoires in COVID-19. Study summary: Donors in the United States, Italy and Spain gave samples during acute or convalescent COVID-19. From T cells, B-cell-depleted T cells, or PBMCs came the material, which was cDNA or gDNA.

The chain employs TRBV7-6 and TRBJ2-2; TRBD2 might be the D (6 bases). The origin of this receptor is an older man with acute or convalescent COVID-19. Sequencing input: peripheral blood. The CDR3 is CASSLTSGTRTGELFF. DNA for the CDR3: TGTGCCAGCAGCTTAACATCCGGGACTCGTACCGGGGAGCTGTTTTTT.